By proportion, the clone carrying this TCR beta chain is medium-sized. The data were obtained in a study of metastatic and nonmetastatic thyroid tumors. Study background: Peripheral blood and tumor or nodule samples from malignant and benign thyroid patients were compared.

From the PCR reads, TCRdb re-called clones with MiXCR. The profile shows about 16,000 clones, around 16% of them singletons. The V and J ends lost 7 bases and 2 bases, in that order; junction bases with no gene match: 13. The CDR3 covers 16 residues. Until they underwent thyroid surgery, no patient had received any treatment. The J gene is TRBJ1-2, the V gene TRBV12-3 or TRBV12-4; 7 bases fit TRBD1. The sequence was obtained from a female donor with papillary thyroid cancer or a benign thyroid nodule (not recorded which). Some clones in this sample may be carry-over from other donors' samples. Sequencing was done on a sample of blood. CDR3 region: CASTFGATGRNYGYTF. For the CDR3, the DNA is TGTGCCAGCACCTTCGGGGCGACAGGGCGCAACTATGGCTACACCTTC.